This TCR beta chain appears in the sequencing data of a study of tumor-infiltrating lymphocytes in primary liver carcinoma. Blood RNA originated from unsorted whole blood, with germline DNA additionally extracted. CDR3 length: 15 residues. V was shortened by 10 bases and J by 3 bases, with 18 bases between the two germline ends. CDR1 is SGHAT and CDR2 is FQNNGV in the germline V gene. The investigators made TCR beta cDNA from approximately 0.5 ug total RNA, using a constant-region primer. Construction of TCR beta libraries relied on three successive nested multiplex PCR rounds employing slightly modified ARM-PCR. With TRBV1-TRBV30 forward primers and a C-beta reverse primer, the first two PCR rounds were run for approximately 10 cycles each. TCRdb processed the multiplex PCR reads anew with MiXCR; each CDR3 protein has one entry. The data contain fewer than 400,000 distinct CDR3 sequences, 58% of them singletons.

Sequencing used peripheral blood. V gene TRBV11-2 combines with J gene TRBJ2-2; D is unresolved. The receptor was isolated from a woman aged 25 to 39 with primary liver carcinoma and hepatitis B virus infection. The CDR3 loop is CANSLGSQHTGELFF. The CDR3 bases are TGTGCCAACAGTTTAGGGTCACAGCACACCGGGGAGCTGTTTTTT. Full variable domain (remainder filled in from reference TRBV11-2 and TRBJ2-2): EAGVAQSPRYKIIEKRQSVAFWCNPISGHATLYWYQQILGQGPKLLIQFQNNGVVDDSQLPKDRFSAERLKGVDSTLKIQPAKLEDSAVYLCANSLGSQHTGELFFGEGSRLTVL.